This TCR beta chain was identified in a study of cytotoxic CD8 clonotypes in ibrutinib-treated CLL. Looking at the study overall: Response specimens were obtained following a median treatment duration of about twelve months, with a range of 6 to 36.

Points from the study as a whole: Elevated clonality accompanied ibrutinib response, with a return toward baseline values at progression.

Turning to this clone: What it binds is unknown.

Sequencing used immunoSEQ multiplex PCR; TCRdb keeps in-frame clones, though not all of them. The sample contains fewer than 75,000 clones, roughly 71% of which appear only once. The V end lost 2 bases, the J end lost 9 bases, and 14 bases lay between the germline ends. CDR3 length: 13 amino acids. Germline V gene sequence: CDR1 SQVTM, CDR2 ANQGSEA. The sequence derives from a human donor with chronic lymphocytic leukemia. Here the sequenced sample was PBMCs, taken after 12 months of ibrutinib treatment. This sequence joins TRBV29-1 and TRBJ2-1; D possibly corresponds to TRBD1 (5 bases). CDR3 region: CSVETGFIFEQFF. CDR3 nucleotides: TGCAGCGTTGAAACAGGTTTTATCTTTGAGCAGTTCTTC.